This TCR beta chain was documented in a study of blood T cell repertoires in COVID-19. The overall study: From T cells, B-cell-depleted T cells, or PBMCs came the material, which was cDNA or gDNA.

Authors' data handling: Cell counts per sample came from amplifying reference gene primers. TCRdb keeps only in-frame clones here, not all; method: immunoSEQ multiplex PCR. That table gives V, J and clone size, and the DNA gave D and trimming. The table shows some 100,000 clones, with roughly 86% occurring only once. V lost 2 bases and J lost 4, with 14 bases in between. The CDR3 has 16 amino acids. Per germline, CDR1 LNHDA and CDR2 SQIVND (reference sequence). This clonotype was sampled from a woman between 55 and 75 years old with acute or convalescent COVID-19. J is TRBJ2-2 and V is TRBV19, with a weak D call TRBD1 (6 bases). The specimen was peripheral blood. The DNA for the CDR3 is TGTGCCAGTAGTATACTCAGACAGGTTCGCACCGGGGAGCTGTTTTTT. This encodes CASSILRQVRTGELFF.